This section outlines one TCR beta chain sequence together with its context. V shed 11 bases, J shed 9 bases, and the junction held 26 bases outside the gene matches. Germline CDR1 reads ENHRY; CDR2 reads SYGVKD. The CDR3 contains 19 residues. This sample was included in a study of T cell responses to AZD1222 COVID-19 vaccine. The assay was immunoSEQ multiplex PCR, and TCRdb's table has in-frame clones only and misses some. The sample contains over 100,000 clones, roughly nine tenths of which appear only once. The sample was peripheral blood, taken on day 0 of AZD1222 vaccination. The sequence was collected from an adult in good health. The chain uses TRBV10-3 and TRBJ2-7; 15 bases match TRBD2. CDR3: CAATSPRTSGRASSTTQYF. The CDR3 DNA follows: TGTGCCGCAACAAGTCCAAGGACTAGCGGGAGGGCCTCCTCGACGACGCAGTACTTC.